The present T cell receptor beta chain was sequenced within a study of cytomegalovirus exposure and HLA in healthy donors. Notes on the study in general: The sole available immune exposure information was CMV serostatus.

Researchers ran the PCR with 60 Vbeta and 13 Jbeta primers. Clones were sequenced by immunoSEQ multiplex PCR, and TCRdb holds only the in-frame ones, with some missing. The profile shows 150,000 to 200,000 clones, 80% of them singletons. Germline V CDR1 and CDR2: MNHNY, SVGAGI (reference sequence). V dropped 7 bases and J dropped 0 bases, with 10 bases sitting between them. The CDR3 sequence is 14 residues long. About this clone itself: What it binds is unknown.

This receptor was identified in a woman aged 45-65 years in good health and CMV-seronegative. The V gene is TRBV6-6, the J gene TRBJ2-4, with D hard to call. The sequenced sample consisted of PBMCs. Here the CDR3 reads CASTSSRAKNIQYF. As DNA, the CDR3 is TGTGCCAGCACTAGTAGCCGAGCCAAAAACATTCAGTACTTC.